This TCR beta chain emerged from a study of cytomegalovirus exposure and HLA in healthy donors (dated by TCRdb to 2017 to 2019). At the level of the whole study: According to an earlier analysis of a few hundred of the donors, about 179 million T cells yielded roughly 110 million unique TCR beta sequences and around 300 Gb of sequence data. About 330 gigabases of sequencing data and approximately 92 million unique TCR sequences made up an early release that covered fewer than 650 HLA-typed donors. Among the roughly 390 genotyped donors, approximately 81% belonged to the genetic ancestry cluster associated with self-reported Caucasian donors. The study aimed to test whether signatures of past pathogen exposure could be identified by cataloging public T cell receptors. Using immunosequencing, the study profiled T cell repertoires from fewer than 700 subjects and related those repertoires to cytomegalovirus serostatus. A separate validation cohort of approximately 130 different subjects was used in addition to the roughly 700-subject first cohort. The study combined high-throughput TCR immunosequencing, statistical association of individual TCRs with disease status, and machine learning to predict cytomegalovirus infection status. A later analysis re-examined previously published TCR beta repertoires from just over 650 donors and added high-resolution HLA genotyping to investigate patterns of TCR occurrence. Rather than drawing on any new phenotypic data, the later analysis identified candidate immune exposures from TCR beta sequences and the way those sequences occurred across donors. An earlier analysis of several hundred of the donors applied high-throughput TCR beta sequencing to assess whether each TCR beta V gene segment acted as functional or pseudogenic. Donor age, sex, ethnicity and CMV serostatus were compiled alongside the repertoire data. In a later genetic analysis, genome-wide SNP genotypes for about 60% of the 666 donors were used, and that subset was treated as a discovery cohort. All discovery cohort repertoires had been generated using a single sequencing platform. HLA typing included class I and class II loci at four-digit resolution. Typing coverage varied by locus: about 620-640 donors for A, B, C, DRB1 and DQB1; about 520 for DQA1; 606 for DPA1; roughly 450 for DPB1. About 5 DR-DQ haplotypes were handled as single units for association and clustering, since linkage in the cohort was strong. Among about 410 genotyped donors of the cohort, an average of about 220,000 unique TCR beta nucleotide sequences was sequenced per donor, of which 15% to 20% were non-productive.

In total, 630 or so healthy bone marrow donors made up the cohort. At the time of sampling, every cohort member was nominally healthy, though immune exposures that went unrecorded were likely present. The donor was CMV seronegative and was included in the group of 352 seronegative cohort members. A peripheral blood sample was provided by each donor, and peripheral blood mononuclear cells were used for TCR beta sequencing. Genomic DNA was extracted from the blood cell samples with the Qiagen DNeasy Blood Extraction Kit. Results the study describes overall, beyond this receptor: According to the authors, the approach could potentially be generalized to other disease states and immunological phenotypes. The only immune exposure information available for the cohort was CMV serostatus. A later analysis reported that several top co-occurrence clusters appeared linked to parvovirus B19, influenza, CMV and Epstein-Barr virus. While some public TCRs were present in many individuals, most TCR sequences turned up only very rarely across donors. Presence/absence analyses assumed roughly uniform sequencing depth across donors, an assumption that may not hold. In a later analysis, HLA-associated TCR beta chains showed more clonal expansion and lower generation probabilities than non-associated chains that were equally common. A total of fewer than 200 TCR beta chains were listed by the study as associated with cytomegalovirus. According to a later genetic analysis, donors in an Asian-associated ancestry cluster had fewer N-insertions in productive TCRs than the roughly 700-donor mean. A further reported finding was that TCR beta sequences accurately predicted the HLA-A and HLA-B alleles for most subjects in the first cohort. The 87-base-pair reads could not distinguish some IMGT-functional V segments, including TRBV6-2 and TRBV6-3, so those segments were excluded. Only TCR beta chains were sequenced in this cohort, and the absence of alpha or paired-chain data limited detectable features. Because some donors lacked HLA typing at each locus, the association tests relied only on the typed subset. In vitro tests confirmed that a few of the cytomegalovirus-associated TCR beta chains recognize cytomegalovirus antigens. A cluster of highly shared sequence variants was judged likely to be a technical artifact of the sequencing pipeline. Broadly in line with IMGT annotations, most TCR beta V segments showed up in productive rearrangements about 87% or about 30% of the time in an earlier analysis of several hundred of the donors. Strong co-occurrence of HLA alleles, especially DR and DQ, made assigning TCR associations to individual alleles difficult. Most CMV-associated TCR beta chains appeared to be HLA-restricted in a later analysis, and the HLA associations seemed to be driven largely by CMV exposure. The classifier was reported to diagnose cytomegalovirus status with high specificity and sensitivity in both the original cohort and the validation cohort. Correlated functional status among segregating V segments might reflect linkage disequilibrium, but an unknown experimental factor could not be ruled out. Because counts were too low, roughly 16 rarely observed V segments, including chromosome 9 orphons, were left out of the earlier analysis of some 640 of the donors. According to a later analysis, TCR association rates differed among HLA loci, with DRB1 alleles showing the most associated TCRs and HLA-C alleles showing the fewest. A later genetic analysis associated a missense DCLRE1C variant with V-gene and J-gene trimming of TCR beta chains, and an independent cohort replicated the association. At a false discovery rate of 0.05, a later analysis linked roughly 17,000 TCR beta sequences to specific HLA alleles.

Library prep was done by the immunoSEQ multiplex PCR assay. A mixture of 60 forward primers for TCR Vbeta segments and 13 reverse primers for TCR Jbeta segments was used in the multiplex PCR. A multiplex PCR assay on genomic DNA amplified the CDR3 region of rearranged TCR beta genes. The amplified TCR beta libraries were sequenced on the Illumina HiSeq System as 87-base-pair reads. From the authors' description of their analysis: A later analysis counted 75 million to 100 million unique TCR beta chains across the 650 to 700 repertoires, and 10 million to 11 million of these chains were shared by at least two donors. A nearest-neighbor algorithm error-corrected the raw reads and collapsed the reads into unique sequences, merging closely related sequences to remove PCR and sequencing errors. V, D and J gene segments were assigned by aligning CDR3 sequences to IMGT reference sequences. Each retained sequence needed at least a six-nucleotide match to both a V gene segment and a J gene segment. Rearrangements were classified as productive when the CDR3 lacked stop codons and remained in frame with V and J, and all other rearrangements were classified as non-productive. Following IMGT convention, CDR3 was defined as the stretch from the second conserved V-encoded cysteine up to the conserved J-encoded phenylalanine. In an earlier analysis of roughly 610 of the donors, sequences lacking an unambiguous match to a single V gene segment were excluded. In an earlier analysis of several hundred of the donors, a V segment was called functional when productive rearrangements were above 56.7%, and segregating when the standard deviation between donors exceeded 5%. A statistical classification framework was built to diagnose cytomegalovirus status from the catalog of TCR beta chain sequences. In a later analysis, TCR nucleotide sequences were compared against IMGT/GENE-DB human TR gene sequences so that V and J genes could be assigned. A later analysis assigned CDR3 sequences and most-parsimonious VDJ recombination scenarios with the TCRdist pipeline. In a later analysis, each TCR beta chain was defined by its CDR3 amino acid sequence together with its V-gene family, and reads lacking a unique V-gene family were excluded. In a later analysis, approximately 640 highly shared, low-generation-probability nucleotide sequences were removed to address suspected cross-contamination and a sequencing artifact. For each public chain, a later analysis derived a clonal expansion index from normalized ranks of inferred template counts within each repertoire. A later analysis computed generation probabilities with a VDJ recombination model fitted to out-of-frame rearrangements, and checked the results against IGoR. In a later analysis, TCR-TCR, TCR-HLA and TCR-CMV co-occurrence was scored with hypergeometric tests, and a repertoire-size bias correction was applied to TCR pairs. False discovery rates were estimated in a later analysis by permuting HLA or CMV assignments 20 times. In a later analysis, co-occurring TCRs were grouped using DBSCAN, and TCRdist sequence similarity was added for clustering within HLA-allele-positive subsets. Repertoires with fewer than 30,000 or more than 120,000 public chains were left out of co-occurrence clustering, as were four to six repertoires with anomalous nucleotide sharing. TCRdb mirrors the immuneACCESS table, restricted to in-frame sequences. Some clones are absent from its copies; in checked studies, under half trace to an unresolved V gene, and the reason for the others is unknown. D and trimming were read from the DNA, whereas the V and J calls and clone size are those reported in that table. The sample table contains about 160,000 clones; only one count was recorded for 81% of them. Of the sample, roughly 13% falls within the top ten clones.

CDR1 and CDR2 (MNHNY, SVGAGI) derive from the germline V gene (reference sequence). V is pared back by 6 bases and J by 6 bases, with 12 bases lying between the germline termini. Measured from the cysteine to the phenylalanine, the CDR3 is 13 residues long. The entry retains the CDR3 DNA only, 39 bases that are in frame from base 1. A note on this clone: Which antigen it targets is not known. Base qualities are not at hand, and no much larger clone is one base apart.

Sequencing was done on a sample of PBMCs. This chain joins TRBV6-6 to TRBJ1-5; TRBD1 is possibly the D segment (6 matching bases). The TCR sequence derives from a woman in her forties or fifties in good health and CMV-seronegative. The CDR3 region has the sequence CASSAQGGQPQHF. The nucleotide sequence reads TGTGCCAGCAGCGCACAGGGCGGTCAGCCCCAGCATTTT.